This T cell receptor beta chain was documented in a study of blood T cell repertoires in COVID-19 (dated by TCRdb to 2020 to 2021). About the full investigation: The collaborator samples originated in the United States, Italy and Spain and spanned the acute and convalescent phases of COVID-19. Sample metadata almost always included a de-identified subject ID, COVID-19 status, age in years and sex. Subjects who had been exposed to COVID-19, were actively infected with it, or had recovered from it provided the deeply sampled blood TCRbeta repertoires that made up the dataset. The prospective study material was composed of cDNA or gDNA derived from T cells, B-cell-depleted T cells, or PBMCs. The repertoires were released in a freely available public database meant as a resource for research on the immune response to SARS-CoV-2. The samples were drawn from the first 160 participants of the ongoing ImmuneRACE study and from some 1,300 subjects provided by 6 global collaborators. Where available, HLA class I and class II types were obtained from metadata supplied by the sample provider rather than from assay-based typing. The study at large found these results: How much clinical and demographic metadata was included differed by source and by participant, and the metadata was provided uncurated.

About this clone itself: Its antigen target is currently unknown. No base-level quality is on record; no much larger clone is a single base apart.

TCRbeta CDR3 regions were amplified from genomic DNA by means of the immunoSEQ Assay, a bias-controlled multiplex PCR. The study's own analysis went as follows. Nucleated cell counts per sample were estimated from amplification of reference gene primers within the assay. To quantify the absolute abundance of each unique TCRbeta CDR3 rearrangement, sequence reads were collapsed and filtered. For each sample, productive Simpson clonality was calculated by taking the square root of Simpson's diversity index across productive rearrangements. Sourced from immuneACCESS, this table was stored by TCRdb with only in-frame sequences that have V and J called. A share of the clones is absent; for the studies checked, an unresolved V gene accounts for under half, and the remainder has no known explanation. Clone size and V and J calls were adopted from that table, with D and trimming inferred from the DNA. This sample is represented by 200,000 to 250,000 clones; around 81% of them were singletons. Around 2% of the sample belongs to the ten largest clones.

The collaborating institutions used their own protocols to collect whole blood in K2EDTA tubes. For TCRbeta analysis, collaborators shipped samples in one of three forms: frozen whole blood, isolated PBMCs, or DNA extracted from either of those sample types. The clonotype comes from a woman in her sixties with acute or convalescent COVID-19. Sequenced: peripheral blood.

The encoded CDR3 is CASARGGGVGISNNEQFF. The DNA sequence follows: TGTGCCAGCGCCCGGGGGGGCGGGGTCGGCATAAGCAACAATGAGCAGTTCTTC. The chain joins TRBV7-2 to TRBJ2-1; TRBD2 aligns with 8 central bases. The junction shows trimming of 8 bases on V and 5 bases on J, and the gene matches do not reach 20 bases of it. CDR1 is given as SGHTA and CDR2 as FQGNSA, both from the germline V gene. From its cysteine to its phenylalanine, the CDR3 spans 18 amino acids. Just the 54-base CDR3 DNA is kept, in frame starting at base 1.